Presented here are 5 T cell receptor beta chains from one specimen sequenced in a study of CD8 T cells in Susac syndrome. The RNA, 0.5 to 1 ug, was put through reverse transcription using random hexamers. From the immunoSEQ multiplex PCR reads, TCRdb called clonotypes with MiXCR, one entry per CDR3 protein. The sample has around 180,000 distinct CDR3 sequences, 85% to 95% seen once. The material sequenced was CD8+ T cells from PBMCs. These receptors were taken from a human donor with multiple sclerosis.

In its sample, this clonotype was seen once. V gene TRBV29-1 combines with J gene TRBJ1-3; D might be TRBD1 (6 bases). This CDR3 region has 17 residues. V was shortened by 6 bases and J by 0 bases, with 21 bases between the two germline ends. CDR1 SQVTM and CDR2 ANQGSEA come from the germline V gene. The CDR3 DNA is TGCAGCGTCAAGTGGGGGGGGACAACGAGCTCTGGAAACACCATATATTTT. It yields the protein CSVKWGGTTSSGNTIYF. Using reference TRBV29-1 and TRBJ1-3 for the parts outside the CDR3, the full variable domain is SAVISQKPSRDICQRGTSLTIQCQVDSQVTMMFWYRQQPGQSLTLIATANQGSEATYESGFVIDKFPISRPNLTFSTLTVSNMSPEDSSIYLCSVKWGGTTSSGNTIYFGEGSWLTVV.

The gene calls are TRBV6-5 and TRBJ2-3, with TRBD2 as a possible D gene (5 bases). V lost 0 bases and J 0 bases, leaving 10 bases between the germline ends. CDR1 MNHEY and CDR2 SVGAGI come from the germline V gene. The length of the CDR3 is 16 residues. The CDR3 loop is CASSYSGRPSTDTQYF. Here the CDR3 DNA reads TGTGCCAGCAGTTACTCGGGGAGACCGAGCACAGATACGCAGTATTTT.

The gene calls are TRBV4-1 and TRBJ2-5; TRBD2 matches at 11 bases. This CDR3 contains 16 residues. Germline CDR1 MGHRA, CDR2 YSYEKL. The J segment lost 6 bases and the V segment lost 3 bases, leaving 9 bases of the junction unmatched. The CDR3 DNA is TGCGCCAGCAGCCAGGCTGGGACTAGCGGCGTGCAGACCCAGTACTTC. Amino acids: CASSQAGTSGVQTQYF.

The chain is built from TRBV25-1 and TRBJ2-2, with D perhaps being TRBD1 or TRBD2 (5 bases each). The germline V gene has CDR1 MGHDK and CDR2 SYGVNS. Trimming took 6 bases from V and 4 from J, leaving 12 bases between them. The CDR3 loop spans 14 amino acids. The DNA for the CDR3 is TGTGCCAGCAGCGGTAGGGACGGCACCGGGGAGCTGTTTTTT. Translated: CASSGRDGTGELFF.

The V call is TRBV9, the J call TRBJ2-2; D is unclear. This CDR3 spans 12 amino acids. Germline-derived CDR1 and CDR2 are SGDLS and YYNGEE. Trimming cost V 5 bases and J 3 bases, with 5 bases left between them. The CDR3 region has the DNA TGTGCCAGCAGGTCATACACCGGGGAGCTGTTTTTT. Its translation is CASRSYTGELFF. The whole variable domain, remainder taken from reference TRBV9 and TRBJ2-2, is DSGVTQTPKHLITATGQRVTLRCSPRSGDLSVYWYQQSLDQGLQFLIQYYNGEERAKGNILERFSAQQFPDLHSELNLSSLELGDSALYFCASRSYTGELFFGEGSRLTVL.